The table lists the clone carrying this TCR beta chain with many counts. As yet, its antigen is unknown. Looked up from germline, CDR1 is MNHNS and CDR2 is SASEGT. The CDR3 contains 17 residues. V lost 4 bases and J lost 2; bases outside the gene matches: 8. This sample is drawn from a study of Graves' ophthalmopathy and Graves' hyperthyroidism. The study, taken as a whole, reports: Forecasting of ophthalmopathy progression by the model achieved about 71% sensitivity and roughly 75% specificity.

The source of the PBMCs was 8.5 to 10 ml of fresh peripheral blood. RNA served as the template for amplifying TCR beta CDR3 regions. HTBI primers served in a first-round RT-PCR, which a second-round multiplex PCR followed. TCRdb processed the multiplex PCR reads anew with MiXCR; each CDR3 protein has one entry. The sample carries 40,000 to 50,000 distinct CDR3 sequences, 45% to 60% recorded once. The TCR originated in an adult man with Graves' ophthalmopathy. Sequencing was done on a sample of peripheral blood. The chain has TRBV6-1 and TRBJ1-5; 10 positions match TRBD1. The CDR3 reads CASSGRDRGEGNQPQHF. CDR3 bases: TGTGCCAGCAGTGGCCGGGACAGGGGAGAGGGCAATCAGCCCCAGCATTTT.